The text below deals with one T cell receptor beta chain. Via MiXCR, TCRdb re-called the reads, giving one row per CDR3 protein. The repertoire holds about 310,000 distinct CDR3 sequences, roughly 15% seen once, with 9.5% to 15% in the top ten. This CDR3 has 12 amino acids. The V gene lost 3 bases and the J gene lost 5 bases, with 7 bases spanning the gap. This entry comes from a study of T cell repertoires in cytomegalovirus infection. The source material was PBMCs. This chain joins TRBV12-3 or TRBV12-4 and TRBJ1-1; no reliable D call. The source is a human donor in good health (CMV status not recorded). Some clones in this sample may be carry-over from other donors' samples. For the CDR3, the DNA is TGTGCCAGCAGTTTTATGGGAACTGAAGCTTTCTTT. Its protein product is CASSFMGTEAFF.